Following are 11 T cell receptor beta chains from one sample sequenced in a study of early T cells in non-severe SARS-CoV-2 infection. TCRdb re-called the 5' RACE reads with MiXCR, one entry per CDR3 protein. The sample yields 50,000 to 70,000 distinct CDR3 sequences, roughly 7.7% seen once. Source material: whole blood. Source of these receptors: an adult who was a healthcare worker with PCR-confirmed SARS-CoV-2 infection or an uninfected control (not recorded which).

The table lists this clonotype with many counts. The CDR3 is CASSFGQASSYEQYF. As DNA, the CDR3 is TGTGCCAGCTCTTTCGGACAGGCAAGCTCCTACGAGCAGTACTTC. The J gene is TRBJ2-7, the V gene TRBV18; 7 nucleotides align to TRBD1. Germline V gene data show CDR1 as KGHSH and CDR2 as LQKENI. V lost 6 bases to trimming and J lost 0 bases; unmatched junction nucleotides: 8. The CDR3 is made up of 15 amino acids.

This clonotype was detected many times. The gene calls are TRBV5-1 and TRBJ2-5, with D tentatively TRBD1 (5 bases). Per germline, CDR1 SGHRS and CDR2 YFSETQ. This CDR3 has 14 amino acids. Trimming pared 6 bases from V and 4 bases from J, leaving 16 bases between. The chain's CDR3 is CASTPGRAAETQYF. CDR3 DNA sequence: TGCGCCAGCACCCCGGGCAGGGCTGCAGAGACCCAGTACTTC.

This clonotype has at least ten counts. V usage is TRBV29-1 and J usage is TRBJ2-3; 8 positions match TRBD2. V dropped 3 bases and J dropped 3; count of bases not matched to a gene: 8. CDR3 size: 15 residues. Germline V gene lookup returns CDR1 SQVTM and CDR2 ANQGSEA. CDR3 DNA sequence: TGCAGCGTTGATCTTGGGGCGGGAGGAACAGATACGCAGTATTTT. Translating gives CSVDLGAGGTDTQYF.

This clonotype has a handful of counts. This chain joins TRBV28 and TRBJ1-2, with a possible D match to TRBD1 (5 bases). CDR1 and CDR2 from the germline V gene are MDHEN and SYDVKM. This CDR3 has 13 residues. V was cut by 3 bases and J by 2 bases, with 7 bases left in between. The CDR3, as DNA: TGTGCCAGCAGTTTCTCAGGGAACTATGGCTACACCTTC. Translated, it gives CASSFSGNYGYTF.

This clonotype was counted between two and nine times. J is TRBJ2-1 and V is TRBV4-2; 7 bases map to TRBD2. The CDR3 is made up of 15 amino acids. Trimming cost V 4 bases and J 6 bases; bases outside gene matches: 9. Germline CDR1 reads LGHNA; CDR2 reads YNFKEQ. CDR3 DNA: TGTGCCAGCAGCCCTAGCCCGGGAGGCACCAATGAGCAGTTCTTC. Protein: CASSPSPGGTNEQFF.

In its sample, this clonotype was seen a few times. The chain recombines TRBV20-1 with TRBJ2-1; D may be TRBD1 or TRBD2 (5 bases each). The CDR3 totals 15 residues. V was cut by 3 bases and J by 2 bases, with 14 bases left in between. CDR1 and CDR2 (germline): DFQATT, SNEGSKA (reference sequence). The DNA for the CDR3 is TGCAGTGCTAGTCCTCCCCGGGGCGCCTACAATGAGCAGTTCTTC. Translation: CSASPPRGAYNEQFF.

The rearrangement joins TRBV28 to TRBJ2-1, with D hard to call. The V gene lost 5 bases and the J gene lost 5 bases, with 7 bases spanning the gap. This CDR3 has 12 amino acids. Germline V gene sequence: CDR1 MDHEN, CDR2 SYDVKM. The CDR3 DNA sequence: TGTGCCAGCAGTCCCCTCCACAATGAGCAGTTCTTC. Translated, it gives CASSPLHNEQFF.

The chain employs TRBV5-1 and TRBJ1-3; D is undetermined. Trimming pared 3 bases from V and 0 bases from J, leaving 10 bases between. This CDR3 has 15 amino acids. CDR1 and CDR2 (germline): SGHRS, YFSETQ. CDR3 sequence: CASSSTGDSGNTIYF. The CDR3 region has the DNA TGCGCCAGCAGCTCAACCGGGGACTCTGGAAACACCATATATTTT.

This sequence joins TRBV6-6 and TRBJ2-7; unclear D gene. Germline V gives CDR1 MNHNY, CDR2 SVGAGI (reference sequence). Trimming left V 2 bases short and J 2 bases short, with 10 bases between. This CDR3 has 14 residues. The CDR3 nucleotides are TGTGCCAGCAGTTACAACCGAGAACCCTACGAGCAGTACTTC. Translation: CASSYNREPYEQYF.

Many counts were recorded for this clonotype. The chain combines TRBV20-1 with TRBJ2-4; TRBD1 agrees at 7 bases. The germline V gene has CDR1 DFQATT and CDR2 SNEGSKA (reference sequence). The CDR3 is 14 residues long. Unmatched junction bases numbered 6, after V lost 5 bases and J lost 2 bases. The CDR3 nucleotides read TGCAGTGCTGCTGACAGGGTGACCAAAAACATTCAGTACTTC. This encodes CSAADRVTKNIQYF.

The chain combines TRBV6-1 with TRBJ1-3; a possible D gene is TRBD1 (6 bases). This CDR3 has 15 residues. Germline V CDR1 and CDR2: MNHNS, SASEGT. V was cut by 5 bases and J by 0 bases, with 11 bases left in between. The CDR3 region has the DNA TGTGCCAGCAGTTCCCGGGACACCTCTGGAAACACCATATATTTT. Translating it yields CASSSRDTSGNTIYF.